This T cell receptor beta chain was documented in a study of cytomegalovirus exposure and HLA in healthy donors. The study, taken as a whole, reports: Later, an analysis showed that TCR beta chains associated with HLA were more clonally expanded than others that were equally common. Accurate prediction of HLA-A and HLA-B alleles (for most subjects) was reportedly achieved from TCR beta sequences. HLA alleles were associated with 15,000 to 20,000 TCR beta sequences in a later analysis at 0.05 false discovery rate. A later analysis found that most CMV-associated TCR beta chains appeared HLA-restricted.

From germline, CDR1 is KGHSH and CDR2 LQKENI. The CDR3 sequence is 11 residues long. V lost 5 bases and J lost 6, with 5 bases in between. This clone was picked up a small number of times. The antigen is not known. The primer mix had 60 Vbeta and 13 Jbeta primers. Some clones are missing from TCRdb's copy, which holds only in-frame ones; the method was immunoSEQ multiplex PCR. Of some 120,000 clones in the sample, 15% to 20% were seen once. Sequenced sample: PBMCs. The sequence derives from a female donor in good health and CMV-seropositive. J is TRBJ2-1 and V is TRBV18; unclear D gene. The CDR3 region is CASSELNEQFF. In DNA, the CDR3 is TGTGCCAGCTCAGAACTCAATGAGCAGTTCTTC.